Listed here are 26 T cell receptor beta chains from one sample, sequenced in a study of cytomegalovirus exposure and HLA in healthy donors. The PCR contained 60 Vbeta and 13 Jbeta primers. Produced via immunoSEQ multiplex PCR; TCRdb's table is partial and in-frame only. The data hold 110,000 to 150,000 clones, with roughly 77% observed a single time. The source material was PBMCs. Every receptor here comes from a man in his forties in good health and CMV-seronegative.

This clone turned up a few times. This sequence joins TRBV10-3 and TRBJ2-2; perhaps TRBD1 as D (6 bases). Germline CDR1 and CDR2: ENHRY and SYGVKD. The CDR3 loop spans 15 amino acids. V lost 0 bases and J 6 bases, leaving 11 bases between the germline ends. The CDR3 region is CAISESSRTAGELFF. CDR3 coding DNA: TGTGCCATCAGTGAGTCTTCCCGGACAGCCGGGGAGCTGTTTTTT.

The V gene is TRBV4-2, the J gene TRBJ2-2, with D unclear. V was shortened by 5 bases and J by 4 bases, with 14 bases between the two germline ends. The germline CDR1 and CDR2 sequences are LGHNA and YNFKEQ. This CDR3 comprises 15 residues. The CDR3 DNA reads TGTGCCAGCAGCTCCCCTGGTTGGAGCACCGGGGAGCTGTTTTTT. Amino acids: CASSSPGWSTGELFF.

V gene TRBV7-9 combines with J gene TRBJ1-6; D perhaps matches TRBD1 (5 bases). Per the germline V gene, CDR1 is SEHNR and CDR2 is FQNEAQ (reference sequence). The CDR3 spans 15 residues. The V end was cut by 6 bases, the J end by 5 bases, with 14 bases between. This chain's CDR3 is CASRGPTGDNSPLHF. The CDR3 DNA follows: TGTGCCAGCAGGGGCCCGACGGGGGATAATTCACCCCTCCACTTT.

The chain combines TRBV6-5 with TRBJ1-6, with 8 positions matching TRBD1. The length of the CDR3 is 14 residues. Germline CDR1 is MNHEY and CDR2 is SVGAGI. The V and J ends lost 6 bases and 9 bases, in that order; junction bases with no gene match: 7. The CDR3 reads CASSPDRGSSPLHF. CDR3 nucleotide sequence: TGTGCCAGCAGCCCCGACAGGGGCAGTTCACCCCTCCACTTT.

The gene calls are TRBV7-3 and TRBJ2-1, with 8 bases that match TRBD1. This CDR3 comprises 15 residues. V was clipped by 3 bases and J by 5 bases; unmatched bases: 6. Germline CDR1 is SGHTA and CDR2 is FQGTGA. DNA for the CDR3: TGTGCCAGCAGCTTTACAGGGGGATACGACAATGAGCAGTTCTTC. It yields the protein CASSFTGGYDNEQFF.

The chain links TRBV9 to TRBJ2-6; 11 bases line up with TRBD2. The CDR3 consists of 17 residues. The V segment lost 4 bases and the J segment 0 bases; nucleotides outside the gene matches: 3. CDR1 is SGDLS and CDR2 is YYNGEE in the germline V gene. CDR3 region: CASSLSGGASGANVLTF. The CDR3 DNA sequence: TGTGCCAGCAGCCTTAGCGGGGGGGCCTCTGGGGCCAACGTCCTGACTTTC.

The chain is built from TRBV28 and TRBJ2-3; 9 bases are a match to TRBD1. The length of the CDR3 is 17 residues. Germline values: CDR1 MDHEN, CDR2 SYDVKM. V dropped 7 bases and J dropped 1; count of bases not matched to a gene: 12. The CDR3 nucleotides read TGTGCCAGCACTCTGTTCCCGGGACAGGGAGGCACAGATACGCAGTATTTT. This sequence encodes CASTLFPGQGGTDTQYF.

This clone came up a few times. V and J are TRBV13 and TRBJ1-2; 9 positions match TRBD1. There are 15 residues in the CDR3. Germline V gene sequence: CDR1 PRHDT, CDR2 FYEKMQ (reference sequence). With 5 bases clipped from V and 1 base from J, the junction kept 5 bases outside the gene matches. The CDR3 sequence is CASSPRTGDNYGYTF. DNA for the CDR3: TGTGCCAGCAGCCCACGGACAGGGGATAACTATGGCTACACCTTC.

V gene TRBV28 combines with J gene TRBJ1-4; tentative D call: TRBD1 (6 bases). CDR3 size: 14 residues. Germline V lookup: CDR1 MDHEN, CDR2 SYDVKM. Trimming shortened V by 6 bases and J by 5 bases, and 13 bases separated the two germline ends. CDR3 residues: CASSPDRGNEKLFF. CDR3 bases: TGTGCCAGCAGCCCGGACAGAGGCAATGAAAAACTGTTTTTT.

The V call is TRBV9, the J call TRBJ1-4; 11 bases are a match to TRBD1. This CDR3 comprises 16 residues. Trimming removed 4 bases from V and 3 bases from J; junction bases left unmatched: 5. Germline V gene lookup returns CDR1 SGDLS and CDR2 YYNGEE. In nucleotides, the CDR3 is TGTGCCAGCAGCCGCGGACAGGGGGCGGCTAATGAAAAACTGTTTTTT. Its protein is CASSRGQGAANEKLFF.

V and J are TRBV5-4 and TRBJ2-3, with TRBD1 as a possible D gene (6 bases). V gave up 0 bases and J gave up 4 bases, with 6 bases separating them. The CDR3 extends over 13 amino acids. The germline V gene encodes CDR1 SGHNT and CDR2 YYREEE (reference sequence). CDR3 residues: CASSLAGADTQYF. CDR3 nucleotide sequence: TGTGCCAGCAGCTTGGCAGGGGCAGATACGCAGTATTTT.

The gene calls are TRBV7-9 and TRBJ2-1; 7 nucleotides agree with TRBD2. From germline, CDR1 is SEHNR and CDR2 FQNEAQ (reference sequence). J gave up 4 bases and V 8 bases, and 14 bases lay outside the gene matches. This CDR3 has 16 residues. In DNA, the CDR3 is TGTGCCAGCCCAGGAGGGGCGGGGGAGAGGTACAATGAGCAGTTCTTC. Encoded protein: CASPGGAGERYNEQFF.

The J gene is TRBJ1-5, the V gene TRBV7-9, with 8 bases that match TRBD1. Per the germline V gene, CDR1 is SEHNR and CDR2 is FQNEAQ (reference sequence). The CDR3 consists of 15 residues. Trimming cost V 4 bases and J 5 bases; bases outside gene matches: 7. The CDR3 reads CASSSDRDRDQPQHF. Written as DNA, the CDR3 is TGTGCCAGCAGCTCGGACAGGGATAGGGATCAGCCCCAGCATTTT.

The CDR3 here is CAWSVEVSAMETQYF. The CDR3 region has the DNA TGTGCCTGGAGTGTAGAGGTCAGCGCGATGGAGACCCAGTACTTC. The chain carries TRBV30 and TRBJ2-5, with D uncertain. V lost 0 bases and J lost 5, with 16 bases in between. Germline CDR1 reads GTSNPN; CDR2 reads SVGIG (reference sequence). The CDR3 has 15 residues. The whole variable domain, remainder taken from reference TRBV30 and TRBJ2-5, is SQTIHQWPATLVQPVGSPLSLECTVEGTSNPNLYWYRQAAGRGLQLLFYSVGIGQISSEVPQNLSASRPQDRQFILSSKKLLLSDSGFYLCAWSVEVSAMETQYFGPGTRLLVL.

The chain is built from TRBV27 and TRBJ1-2; D might be TRBD1 (6 bases). Trimming cost V 7 bases and J 6 bases, with 24 bases left between them. CDR3 size: 16 residues. Looked up from germline, CDR1 is MNHEY and CDR2 is SMNVEV (reference sequence). In DNA form, the CDR3 reads TGTGCCAGCACCCAAGGGGGAGACATTAGGCCCAATGGCTACACCTTC. Its translation: CASTQGGDIRPNGYTF.

V and J are TRBV5-1 and TRBJ2-7, with TRBD1 matching over 7 bases. The germline CDR1 and CDR2 sequences are SGHRS and YFSETQ. The V and J ends lost 4 bases and 2 bases, in that order; junction bases with no gene match: 9. This CDR3 spans 15 amino acids. CDR3 sequence reads: CASSGGTALTYEQYF. In DNA form, the CDR3 reads TGCGCCAGCAGCGGTGGGACAGCCTTAACCTACGAGCAGTACTTC.

The chain is built from TRBV9 and TRBJ2-1, with TRBD2 matching 9 bases. V lost 4 bases and J lost 4; bases outside the gene matches: 9. CDR1 and CDR2 from the germline V gene are SGDLS and YYNGEE. There are 16 residues in the CDR3. The CDR3 sequence: CASSPRGGGAYNEQFF. The CDR3 bases are TGTGCCAGCAGCCCCAGAGGCGGGGGGGCTTACAATGAGCAGTTCTTC.

The J gene is TRBJ1-4, the V gene TRBV5-1; TRBD1 might be the D (5 bases). V lost 4 bases and J lost 1, with 14 bases in between. Germline-derived CDR1 and CDR2 are SGHRS and YFSETQ. The CDR3 extends over 16 amino acids. This CDR3 is CASSTWRGGTNEKLFF. The DNA of the CDR3 is TGCGCCAGCAGCACGTGGAGGGGAGGAACTAATGAAAAACTGTTTTTT.

The sample holds a few counts of this clone. The rearrangement links TRBV5-6 to TRBJ2-7; 8 bases match TRBD1. CDR1 is SGHDT and CDR2 is YYEEEE in the germline V gene. Trimming at V came to 5 bases and at J to 7 bases, leaving 11 bases not matched to a gene. The CDR3 runs to 14 residues. The CDR3 loop reads CASSWDRTPAEQYF. The CDR3 bases are TGTGCCAGCAGTTGGGACAGGACCCCCGCTGAGCAGTACTTC.

This clone has just one count. The CDR3 coding sequence is TGTGCCAGTAGTATAGGGCCCTACGAGCAGTACTTC. Protein: CASSIGPYEQYF. The chain recombines TRBV19 with TRBJ2-7; D is undetermined. From germline, CDR1 is LNHDA and CDR2 SQIVND (reference sequence). The ends were cut back, 1 base at V and 2 bases at J, with 3 bases in the middle. This CDR3 contains 12 residues.

This clone was counted between two and nine times. This chain connects TRBV6-5 to TRBJ2-7; 7 bases are shared with TRBD1. The CDR3 is made up of 14 amino acids. Per the germline V gene, CDR1 is MNHEY and CDR2 is SVGAGI. J lost 0 bases, V lost 7 bases, and 6 bases had no gene match. The CDR3 protein is CASKGTVSSYEQYF. The CDR3 nucleotides read TGTGCCAGCAAAGGGACAGTCTCCTCCTACGAGCAGTACTTC.

V and J are TRBV27 and TRBJ1-5; the D is unclear. Germline CDR1 and CDR2: MNHEY and SMNVEV (reference sequence). The germline V and J ends were trimmed by 2 bases and 0 bases, with 8 bases remaining between them. The CDR3 runs 15 residues. CDR3 nucleotide sequence: TGTGCCAGCAGTTTAGTTCAGAATAGCAATCAGCCCCAGCATTTT. It yields the protein CASSLVQNSNQPQHF.

The CDR3 DNA sequence: TGCGCCAGCAGGGACCCCCGGGACAGGCAGTATGAAAAACTGTTTTTT. It specifies CASRDPRDRQYEKLFF. The rearrangement links TRBV4-1 to TRBJ1-4, with 8 bases identical to TRBD1. Germline-derived CDR1 and CDR2 are MGHRA and YSYEKL. The junction had 12 bases not matched to a gene; V was cut back by 6 bases and J by 6 bases. This CDR3 spans 16 amino acids.

The rearrangement links TRBV5-6 to TRBJ1-3, with a weak D call TRBD1 (5 bases). Germline CDR1 reads SGHDT; CDR2 reads YYEEEE. The V and J ends lost 0 bases and 4 bases respectively, with 8 bases between them. The CDR3 has 14 amino acids. The CDR3 DNA follows: TGTGCCAGCAGCTTGGACAGGCAAGGAAACACCATATATTTT. The encoded protein is CASSLDRQGNTIYF.

V and J are TRBV5-1 and TRBJ2-5, with TRBD1 matching over 7 bases. The better agreement between TRBJ2-7 and the DNA end casts doubt on the J call. The CDR3 is 19 amino acids. CDR1 and CDR2 (germline): SGHRS, YFSETQ. CDR3 region: CASSRDGSGGSSPSYEQYF. The DNA for the CDR3 is TGCGCCAGCAGTAGGGATGGGTCAGGGGGATCTTCTCCCTCCTACGAGCAGTACTTC.

V gene TRBV27 combines with J gene TRBJ1-5; 8 nucleotides align to TRBD1. V was clipped by 1 base and J by 4 bases; unmatched bases: 6. The V gene's germline CDR1 is MNHEY and CDR2 SMNVEV (reference sequence). This CDR3 is built from 16 residues. CDR3 in amino acids: CASSLWGTGPNQPQHF. The CDR3 nucleotides read TGTGCCAGCAGTTTATGGGGGACAGGCCCAAATCAGCCCCAGCATTTT.